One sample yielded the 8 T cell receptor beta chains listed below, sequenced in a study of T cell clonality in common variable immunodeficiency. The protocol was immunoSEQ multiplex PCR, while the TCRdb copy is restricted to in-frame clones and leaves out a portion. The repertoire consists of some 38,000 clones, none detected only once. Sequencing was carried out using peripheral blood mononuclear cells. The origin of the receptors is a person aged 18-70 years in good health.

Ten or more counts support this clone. The CDR3 region is CATAGGLSSYNEQFF. Incomplete CDR3 DNA: TGTGCCACTGCGGGGGGCTTAAGCTCCTACAATGAG. The J gene is TRBJ2-1, the V gene TRBV7-7, with 8 nucleotides matching TRBD2. The CDR3 extends 3 residues past the end of the read, so its final part is completed from the germline J gene. The CDR3 is made up of 15 amino acids. V lost 10 bases to trimming and J lost 0 bases; unmatched junction nucleotides: 8. The germline gives CDR1 SSHAT, CDR2 FNYEAQ (reference sequence).

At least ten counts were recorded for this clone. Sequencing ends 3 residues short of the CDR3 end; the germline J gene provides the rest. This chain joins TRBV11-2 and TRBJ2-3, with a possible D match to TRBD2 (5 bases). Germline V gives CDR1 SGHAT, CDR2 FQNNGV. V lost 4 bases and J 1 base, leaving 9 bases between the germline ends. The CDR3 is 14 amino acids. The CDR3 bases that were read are TGTGCCAGCAGCTGGGGTAGCGGCACAGATACG. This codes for CASSWGSGTDT. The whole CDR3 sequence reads CASSWGSGTDTQYF.

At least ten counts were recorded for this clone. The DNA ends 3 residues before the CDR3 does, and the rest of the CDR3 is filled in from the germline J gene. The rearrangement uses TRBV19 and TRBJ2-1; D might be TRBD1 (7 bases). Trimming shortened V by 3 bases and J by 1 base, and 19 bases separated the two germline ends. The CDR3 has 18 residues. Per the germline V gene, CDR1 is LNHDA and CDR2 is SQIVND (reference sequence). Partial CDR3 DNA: TGTGCCAGTAGTATGTCTCCTCAGGAGGGGGCGTCCTACAATGAG. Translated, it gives CASSMSPQEGASYNE. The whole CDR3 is CASSMSPQEGASYNEQFF. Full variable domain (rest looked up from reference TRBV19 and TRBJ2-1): DGGITQSPKYLFRKEGQNVTLSCEQNLNHDAMYWYRQDPGQGLRLIYYSQIVNDFQKGDIAEGYSVSREKKESFPLTVTSAQKNPTAFYLCASSMSPQEGASYNEQFFGPGTRLTVL.

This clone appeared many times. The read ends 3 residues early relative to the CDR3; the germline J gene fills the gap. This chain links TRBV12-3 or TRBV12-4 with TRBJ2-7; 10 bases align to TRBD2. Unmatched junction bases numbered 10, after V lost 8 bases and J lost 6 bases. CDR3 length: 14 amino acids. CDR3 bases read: TGTGCCAGCTTACAAGCGGGAGGGCCCCTCGAG. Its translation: CASLQAGGPLE. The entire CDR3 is CASLQAGGPLEQYF.

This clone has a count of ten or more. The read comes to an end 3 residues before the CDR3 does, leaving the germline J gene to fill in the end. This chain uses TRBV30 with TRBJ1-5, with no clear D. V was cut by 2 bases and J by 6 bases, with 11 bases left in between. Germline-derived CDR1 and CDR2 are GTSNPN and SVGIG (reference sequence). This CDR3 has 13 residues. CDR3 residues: CAWSPSGSQPQHF. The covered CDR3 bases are TGTGCCTGGAGTCCCTCGGGGAGTCAGCCC.

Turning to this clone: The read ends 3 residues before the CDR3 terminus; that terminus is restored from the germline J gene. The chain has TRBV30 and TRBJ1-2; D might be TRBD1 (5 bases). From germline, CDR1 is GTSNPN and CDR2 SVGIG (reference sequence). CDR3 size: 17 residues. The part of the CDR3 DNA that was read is TGTGCCTGGAGTGTACACGAAGGGGCCGCAAATTACAATGAC. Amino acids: CAWSVHEGAANYND. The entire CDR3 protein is CAWSVHEGAANYNDYTF.

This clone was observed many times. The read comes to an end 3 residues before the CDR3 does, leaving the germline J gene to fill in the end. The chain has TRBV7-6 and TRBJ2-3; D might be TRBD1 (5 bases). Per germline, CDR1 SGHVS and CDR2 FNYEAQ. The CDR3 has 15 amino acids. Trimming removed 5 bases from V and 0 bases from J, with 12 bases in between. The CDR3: CASSGGQLSTDTQYF. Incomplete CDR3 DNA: TGTGCCAGCAGCGGCGGACAACTCAGCACAGATACG.

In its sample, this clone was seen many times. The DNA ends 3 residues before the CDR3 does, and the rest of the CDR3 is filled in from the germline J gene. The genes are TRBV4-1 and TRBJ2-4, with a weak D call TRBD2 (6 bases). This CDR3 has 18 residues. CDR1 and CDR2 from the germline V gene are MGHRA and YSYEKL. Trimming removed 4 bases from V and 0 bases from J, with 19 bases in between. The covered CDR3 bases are TGCGCCAGCAGCCTGTTCTATGGGGGGACCCTAGCCAAAAACATT. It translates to CASSLFYGGTLAKNI. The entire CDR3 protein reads CASSLFYGGTLAKNIQYF.